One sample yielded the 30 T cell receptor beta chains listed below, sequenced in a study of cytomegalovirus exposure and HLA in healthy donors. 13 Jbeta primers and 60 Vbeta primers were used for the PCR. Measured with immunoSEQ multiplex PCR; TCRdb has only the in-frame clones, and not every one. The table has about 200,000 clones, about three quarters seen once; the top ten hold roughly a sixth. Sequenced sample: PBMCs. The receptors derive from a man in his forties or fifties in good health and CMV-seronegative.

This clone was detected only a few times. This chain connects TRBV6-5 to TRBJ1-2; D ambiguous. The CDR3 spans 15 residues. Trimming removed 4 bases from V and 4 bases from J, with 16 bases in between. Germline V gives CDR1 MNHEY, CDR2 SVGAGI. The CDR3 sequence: CASSSPTGDSYGYTF. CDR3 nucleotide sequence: TGTGCCAGCAGTTCCCCCACGGGAGATAGCTATGGCTACACCTTC.

CDR3 DNA: TGTGCCAGCAGTGAAGCCTCGAGGGTTTTGATTCTCTACGAGCAGTACTTC. Its protein is CASSEASRVLILYEQYF. The J gene is TRBJ2-7, the V gene TRBV6-1; weak D call: TRBD2 (5 bases). The CDR3 has 17 residues. Germline assignment: CDR1 MNHNS and CDR2 SASEGT. Trimming removed 0 bases at V and 3 bases at J, with 18 bases between.

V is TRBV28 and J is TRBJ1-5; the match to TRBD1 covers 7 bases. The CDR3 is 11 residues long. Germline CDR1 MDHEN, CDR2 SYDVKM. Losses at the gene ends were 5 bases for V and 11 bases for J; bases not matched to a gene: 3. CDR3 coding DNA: TGTGCCAGCAGTACAGGGGCAGCCCAGCATTTT. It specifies CASSTGAAQHF.

The DNA for the CDR3 is TGTGCCAGCAGCATGACTAGCGGGAGTTTTTCCGAGCAGTACTTC. Translated, it gives CASSMTSGSFSEQYF. The V call is TRBV13, the J call TRBJ2-7; TRBD2 agrees at 12 bases. Germline assignment: CDR1 PRHDT and CDR2 FYEKMQ (reference sequence). The CDR3 sequence is 15 residues long. V dropped 5 bases and J dropped 6; count of bases not matched to a gene: 8.

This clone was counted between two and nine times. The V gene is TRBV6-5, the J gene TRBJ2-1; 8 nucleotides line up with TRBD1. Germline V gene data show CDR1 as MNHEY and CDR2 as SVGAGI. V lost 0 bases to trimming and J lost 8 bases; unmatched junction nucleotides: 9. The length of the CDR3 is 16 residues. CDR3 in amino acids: CASSYSIYRGLDEQFF. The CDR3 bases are TGTGCCAGCAGTTACTCGATCTACAGGGGGTTGGATGAGCAGTTCTTC.

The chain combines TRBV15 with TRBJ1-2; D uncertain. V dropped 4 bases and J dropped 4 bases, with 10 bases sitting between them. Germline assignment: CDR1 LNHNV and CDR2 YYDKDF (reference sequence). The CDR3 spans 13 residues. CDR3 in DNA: TGTGCCACCAGCACCGGGAATTCCTATGGCTACACCTTC. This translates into CATSTGNSYGYTF.

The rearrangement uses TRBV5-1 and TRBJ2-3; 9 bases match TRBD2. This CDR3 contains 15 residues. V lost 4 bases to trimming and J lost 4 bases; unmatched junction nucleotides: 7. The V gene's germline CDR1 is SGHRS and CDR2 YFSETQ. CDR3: CASSRGTSQPDTQYF. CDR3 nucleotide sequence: TGCGCCAGCAGCCGCGGGACTAGCCAACCAGATACGCAGTATTTT.

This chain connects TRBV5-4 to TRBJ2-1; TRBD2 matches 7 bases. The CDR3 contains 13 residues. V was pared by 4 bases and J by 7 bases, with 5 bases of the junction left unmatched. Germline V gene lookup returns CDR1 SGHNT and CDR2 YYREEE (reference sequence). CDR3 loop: CASSPTGGNEQFF. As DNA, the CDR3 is TGTGCCAGCAGCCCGACGGGAGGTAATGAGCAGTTCTTC.

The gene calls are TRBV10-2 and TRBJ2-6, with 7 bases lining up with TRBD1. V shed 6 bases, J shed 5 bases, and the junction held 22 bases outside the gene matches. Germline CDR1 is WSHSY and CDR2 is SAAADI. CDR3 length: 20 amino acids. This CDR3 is CASRVPGTAKNLFWANVLTF. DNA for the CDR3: TGCGCCAGCAGGGTCCCCGGGACAGCAAAGAATCTCTTTTGGGCCAACGTCCTGACTTTC.

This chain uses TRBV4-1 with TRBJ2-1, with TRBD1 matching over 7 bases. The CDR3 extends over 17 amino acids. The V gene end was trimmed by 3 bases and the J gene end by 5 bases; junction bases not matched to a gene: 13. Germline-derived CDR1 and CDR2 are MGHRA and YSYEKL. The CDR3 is CASSQVPGQDWNNEQFF. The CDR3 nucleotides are TGCGCCAGCAGCCAGGTACCCGGACAGGATTGGAACAATGAGCAGTTCTTC.

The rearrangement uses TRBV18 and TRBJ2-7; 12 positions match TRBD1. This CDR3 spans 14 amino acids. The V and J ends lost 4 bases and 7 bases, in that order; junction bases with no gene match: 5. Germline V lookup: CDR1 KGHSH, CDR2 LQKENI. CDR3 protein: CASSQGQGAQEQYF. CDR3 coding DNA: TGTGCCAGCTCACAGGGACAGGGGGCACAGGAGCAGTACTTC.

As DNA, the CDR3 is TGCGCCAGCAGTGAGGGTGTAAGGTCAGGGACCCAGTACTTC. It encodes CASSEGVRSGTQYF. The chain recombines TRBV10-1 with TRBJ2-5; unclear D gene. Germline CDR1 WNHNN, CDR2 SYGVQD (reference sequence). Deletions cut 2 bases from V and 7 bases from J, with 14 bases between. This CDR3 contains 14 residues.

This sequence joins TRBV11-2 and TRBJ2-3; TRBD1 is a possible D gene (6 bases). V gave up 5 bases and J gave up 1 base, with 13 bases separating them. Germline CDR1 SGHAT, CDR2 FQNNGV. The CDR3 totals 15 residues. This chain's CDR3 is CASSLRAGGTDTQYF. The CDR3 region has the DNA TGTGCCAGCAGCCTAAGGGCAGGGGGCACAGATACGCAGTATTTT.

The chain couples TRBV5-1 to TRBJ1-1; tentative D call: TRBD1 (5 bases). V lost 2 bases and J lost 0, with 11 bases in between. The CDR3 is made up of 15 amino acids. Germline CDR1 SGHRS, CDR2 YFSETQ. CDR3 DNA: TGCGCCAGCAGCTTAAGGGGCAGTATGAACACTGAAGCTTTCTTT. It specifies CASSLRGSMNTEAFF.

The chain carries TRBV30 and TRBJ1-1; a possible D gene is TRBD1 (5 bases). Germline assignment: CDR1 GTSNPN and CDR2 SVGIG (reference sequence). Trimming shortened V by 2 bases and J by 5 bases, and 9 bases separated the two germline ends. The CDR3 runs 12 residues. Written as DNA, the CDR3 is TGTGCCTGGAGTCAGGGTACGACTGAAGCTTTCTTT. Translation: CAWSQGTTEAFF.

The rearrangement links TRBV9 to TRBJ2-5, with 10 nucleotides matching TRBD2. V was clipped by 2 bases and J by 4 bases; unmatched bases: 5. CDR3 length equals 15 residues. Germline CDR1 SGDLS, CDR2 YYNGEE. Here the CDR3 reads CASSVSGGAGETQYF. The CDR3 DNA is TGTGCCAGCAGCGTGAGCGGGGGGGCGGGAGAGACCCAGTACTTC.

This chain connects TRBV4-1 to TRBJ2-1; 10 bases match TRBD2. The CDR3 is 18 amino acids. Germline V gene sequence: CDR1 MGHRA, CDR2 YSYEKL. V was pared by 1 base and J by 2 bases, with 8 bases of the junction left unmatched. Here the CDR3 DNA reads TGCGCCAGCAGCCAAGGGGGAACTAGCGGGGAACCCTACAATGAGCAGTTCTTC. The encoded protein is CASSQGGTSGEPYNEQFF.

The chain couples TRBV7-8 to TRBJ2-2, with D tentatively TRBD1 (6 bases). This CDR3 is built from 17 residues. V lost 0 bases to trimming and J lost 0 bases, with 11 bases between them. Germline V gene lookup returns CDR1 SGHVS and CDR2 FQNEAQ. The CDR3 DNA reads TGTGCCAGCAGCTTAGCGGTCAGGGGACCGAACACCGGGGAGCTGTTTTTT. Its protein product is CASSLAVRGPNTGELFF.

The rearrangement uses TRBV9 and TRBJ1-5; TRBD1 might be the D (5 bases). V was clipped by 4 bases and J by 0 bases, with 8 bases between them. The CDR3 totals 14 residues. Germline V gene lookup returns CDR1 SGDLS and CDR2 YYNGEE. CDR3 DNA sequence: TGTGCCAGCAGCCCCAGGGCTAGCAATCAGCCCCAGCATTTT. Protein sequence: CASSPRASNQPQHF.

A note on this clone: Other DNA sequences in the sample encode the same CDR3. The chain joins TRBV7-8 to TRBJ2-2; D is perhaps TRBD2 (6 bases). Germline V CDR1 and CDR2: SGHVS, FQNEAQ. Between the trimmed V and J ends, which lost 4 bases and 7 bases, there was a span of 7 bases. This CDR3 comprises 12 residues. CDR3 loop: CASSSGGGELFF. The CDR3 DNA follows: TGTGCCAGCAGCTCCGGGGGCGGGGAGCTGTTTTTT.

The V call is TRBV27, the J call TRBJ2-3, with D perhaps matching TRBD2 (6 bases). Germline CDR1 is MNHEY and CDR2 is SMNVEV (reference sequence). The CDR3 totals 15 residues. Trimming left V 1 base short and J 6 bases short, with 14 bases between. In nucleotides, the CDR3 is TGTGCCAGCAGTTTATTCCGGGAGAGGCCGGATACGCAGTATTTT. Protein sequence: CASSLFRERPDTQYF.

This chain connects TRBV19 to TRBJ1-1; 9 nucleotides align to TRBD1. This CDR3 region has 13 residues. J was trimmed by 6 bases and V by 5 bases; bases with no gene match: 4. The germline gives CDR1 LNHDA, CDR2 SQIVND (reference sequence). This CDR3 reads CASSSDRGAEAFF. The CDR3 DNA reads TGTGCCAGTAGTTCGGACAGGGGTGCTGAAGCTTTCTTT.

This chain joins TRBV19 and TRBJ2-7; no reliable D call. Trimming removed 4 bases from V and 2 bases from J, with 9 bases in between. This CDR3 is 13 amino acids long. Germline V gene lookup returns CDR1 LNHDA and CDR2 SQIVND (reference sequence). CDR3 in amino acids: CASSTRHTYEQYF. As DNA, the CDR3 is TGTGCCAGTAGTACAAGACACACCTACGAGCAGTACTTC.

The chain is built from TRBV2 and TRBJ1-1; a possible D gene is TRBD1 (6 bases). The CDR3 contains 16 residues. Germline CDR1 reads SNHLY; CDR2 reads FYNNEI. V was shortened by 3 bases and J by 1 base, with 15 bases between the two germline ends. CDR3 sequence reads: CASSEVTGLANTEAFF. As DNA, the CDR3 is TGTGCCAGCAGTGAGGTTACAGGGCTGGCGAACACTGAAGCTTTCTTT.

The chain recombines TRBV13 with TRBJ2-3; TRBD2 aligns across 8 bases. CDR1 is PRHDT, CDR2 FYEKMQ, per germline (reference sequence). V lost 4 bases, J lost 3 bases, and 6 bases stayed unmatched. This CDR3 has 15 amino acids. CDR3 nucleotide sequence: TGTGCCAGCAGCTCCCCAGCGGGAGATACAGATACGCAGTATTTT. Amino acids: CASSSPAGDTDTQYF.

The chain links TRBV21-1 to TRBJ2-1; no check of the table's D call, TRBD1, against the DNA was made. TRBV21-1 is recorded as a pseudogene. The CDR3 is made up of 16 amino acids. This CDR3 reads CASSKARQGASLGQFF. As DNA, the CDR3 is TGTGCCAGCAGCAAAGCGAGACAGGGGGCCTCTTTAGGGCAGTTCTTC.

CDR3 loop: CASLGQGPSGYGYTF. DNA of the CDR3: TGTGCCAGCTTAGGACAGGGGCCTTCGGGCTATGGCTACACCTTC. This chain links TRBV6-5 with TRBJ1-2; TRBD1 matches 9 bases. The CDR3 has 15 amino acids. After removal of 8 bases from V and 4 bases from J, the junction contained 11 bases not matched to a gene. Germline values: CDR1 MNHEY, CDR2 SVGAGI.

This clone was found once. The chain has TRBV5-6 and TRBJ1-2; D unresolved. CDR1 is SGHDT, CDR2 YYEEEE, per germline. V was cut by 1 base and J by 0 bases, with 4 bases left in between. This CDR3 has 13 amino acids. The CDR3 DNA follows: TGTGCCAGCAGCTTGATAGCTAACTATGGCTACACCTTC. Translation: CASSLIANYGYTF.

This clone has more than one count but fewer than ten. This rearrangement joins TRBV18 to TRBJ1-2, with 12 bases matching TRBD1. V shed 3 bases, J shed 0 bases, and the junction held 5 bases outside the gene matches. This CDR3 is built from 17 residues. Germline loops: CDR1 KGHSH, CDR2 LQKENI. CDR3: CASSPGGTGGPNYGYTF. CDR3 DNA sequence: TGTGCCAGCTCACCTGGCGGGACAGGGGGCCCTAACTATGGCTACACCTTC.

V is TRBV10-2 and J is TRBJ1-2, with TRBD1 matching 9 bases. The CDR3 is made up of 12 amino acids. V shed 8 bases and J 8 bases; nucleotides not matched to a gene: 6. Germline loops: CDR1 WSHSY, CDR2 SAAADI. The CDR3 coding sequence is TGCGCCAGCGGGGGACAGGGTTCCGGCTACACCTTC. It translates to CASGGQGSGYTF.